What follows are 21 T cell receptor beta chains derived from one specimen sequenced in a study of T cells in Graves' hyperthyroidism and ophthalmopathy. Regions amplified from RNA transcripts were the TCR beta CDR3 regions. The primer set for the first-round RT-PCR of the TCR CDR3 was HTBI. Each CDR3 protein gets one entry after TCRdb re-called the multiplex PCR reads with MiXCR. The sample yields approximately 590,000 distinct CDR3 sequences, 15% to 18% seen once. Material for sequencing was blood. Receptors were obtained from a woman aged 25 to 39 with Graves' hyperthyroidism.

This clonotype showed up just a few times. The V gene is TRBV7-6, the J gene TRBJ1-2; D is possibly TRBD1 (5 bases). The V and J ends lost 5 bases and 4 bases respectively, with 17 bases between them. Germline CDR1 and CDR2: SGHVS and FNYEAQ. This CDR3 has 15 residues. The CDR3 spells CASSAAGTGFYGYTF. DNA for the CDR3: TGTGCCAGCAGCGCTGCCGGGACCGGGTTCTATGGCTACACCTTC.

This clonotype has ten or more counts. V and J are TRBV7-2 and TRBJ2-7; D is possibly TRBD1 or TRBD2 (6 bases each). CDR3 length equals 16 residues. V was cut by 0 bases and J by 4 bases, with 16 bases left in between. Germline V gene lookup returns CDR1 SGHTA and CDR2 FQGNSA. CDR3 in DNA: TGTGCCAGCAGCTTAGCCTCAGGCGGGACACGTTACGAGCAGTACTTC. It codes for CASSLASGGTRYEQYF.

This clonotype was detected many times. This chain connects TRBV2 to TRBJ2-1, with TRBD2 identical over 12 bases. This CDR3 spans 18 amino acids. Germline V CDR1 and CDR2: SNHLY, FYNNEI. Trimming at V came to 5 bases and at J to 9 bases, leaving 17 bases not matched to a gene. For the CDR3, the DNA is TGTGCCAGCAGTAAGATACCCTCCACTAGCGGGAGGCTACGTGAGCAGTTCTTC. Its translation is CASSKIPSTSGRLREQFF.

This clonotype was detected ten times or more. This chain connects TRBV5-1 to TRBJ2-2; D remains unclear. Germline-derived CDR1 and CDR2 are SGHRS and YFSETQ. V lost 6 bases to trimming and J lost 1 base, with 16 bases between them. This CDR3 is 16 amino acids long. CDR3 in amino acids: CASKVIGPQNTGELFF. CDR3 nucleotide sequence: TGCGCCAGCAAAGTAATCGGACCCCAGAACACCGGGGAGCTGTTTTTT.

The chain has TRBV4-3 and TRBJ2-7; TRBD1 agrees at 9 bases. With 1 base clipped from V and 5 bases from J, the junction kept 9 bases outside the gene matches. The CDR3 is 16 residues long. Germline lookup yields CDR1 LGHNA and CDR2 YSLEER. DNA of the CDR3: TGCGCCAGCAGCCAAGGTCCGGGACAGGGTGTGGACGAGCAGTACTTC. Its protein product is CASSQGPGQGVDEQYF.

V gene TRBV7-9 combines with J gene TRBJ2-1; 8 positions match TRBD2. Germline-derived CDR1 and CDR2 are SEHNR and FQNEAQ (reference sequence). The trim removed 5 bases at V and 2 bases at J, leaving 8 bases unmatched. The CDR3 is 16 amino acids. The CDR3 sequence is CASSPGPGGAYNEQFF. CDR3 in DNA: TGTGCCAGCAGCCCAGGGCCGGGAGGGGCCTACAATGAGCAGTTCTTC.

This clonotype was counted many times. The genes are TRBV10-3 and TRBJ2-1; 7 bases align to TRBD1. Germline V gene sequence: CDR1 ENHRY, CDR2 SYGVKD. The V and J ends lost 5 bases and 9 bases, in that order; junction bases with no gene match: 4. This CDR3 comprises 12 residues. CDR3 in amino acids: CAISPTGTEQFF. CDR3 nucleotide sequence: TGTGCCATCAGTCCGACAGGGACTGAGCAGTTCTTC.

V and J are TRBV20-1 and TRBJ2-3, with 7 bases fitting TRBD2. J was trimmed by 4 bases and V by 3 bases; bases with no gene match: 7. This CDR3 is 14 amino acids long. In germline, CDR1 is DFQATT, CDR2 SNEGSKA (reference sequence). In DNA, the CDR3 is TGCAGTGCTAGCCCTAGCGGTAACCCAGATACGCAGTATTTT. This gives the protein CSASPSGNPDTQYF.

There are many counts of this clonotype. The chain is built from TRBV7-9 and TRBJ2-7; 8 bases are a match to TRBD2. With 1 base clipped from V and 0 bases from J, the junction kept 8 bases outside the gene matches. CDR1 and CDR2 from the germline V gene are SEHNR and FQNEAQ (reference sequence). CDR3 length: 17 amino acids. The CDR3 DNA reads TGTGCCAGCAGCTTAGGTGGTAGCGGGACCCTCTCCTACGAGCAGTACTTC. It codes for CASSLGGSGTLSYEQYF.

The chain joins TRBV9 to TRBJ2-3; D call uncertain. The V gene's germline CDR1 is SGDLS and CDR2 YYNGEE. V was trimmed by 0 bases and J by 4 bases, leaving 9 bases between them. The CDR3 is made up of 14 amino acids. This CDR3 reads CASSVELAPDTQYF. The CDR3 DNA reads TGTGCCAGCAGCGTAGAGTTAGCCCCAGATACGCAGTATTTT. The whole variable domain, remainder taken from reference TRBV9 and TRBJ2-3, is DSGVTQTPKHLITATGQRVTLRCSPRSGDLSVYWYQQSLDQGLQFLIQYYNGEERAKGNILERFSAQQFPDLHSELNLSSLELGDSALYFCASSVELAPDTQYFGPGTRLTVL.

This clonotype was seen repeatedly, ten times or more. This chain joins TRBV5-6 and TRBJ2-7, with D perhaps TRBD2 (7 bases). Trimming removed 7 bases from V and 3 bases from J, with 23 bases in between. This CDR3 contains 16 residues. CDR1 is SGHDT, CDR2 YYEEEE, per germline. CDR3 protein: CASGGGRGKLGYEQYF. DNA for the CDR3: TGTGCCAGCGGCGGGGGCAGGGGCAAACTGGGCTACGAGCAGTACTTC.

This clonotype was observed a handful of times. The chain links TRBV19 to TRBJ2-1; possibly TRBD2 for D (5 bases). This CDR3 contains 16 residues. Germline CDR1 reads LNHDA; CDR2 reads SQIVND (reference sequence). The V end was cut by 6 bases, the J end by 0 bases, with 15 bases between. Here the CDR3 reads CASSQKAAISYNEQFF. CDR3 nucleotides: TGTGCCAGTAGCCAAAAAGCGGCTATCTCCTACAATGAGCAGTTCTTC. Full variable domain (missing parts from reference TRBV19 and TRBJ2-1): DGGITQSPKYLFRKEGQNVTLSCEQNLNHDAMYWYRQDPGQGLRLIYYSQIVNDFQKGDIAEGYSVSREKKESFPLTVTSAQKNPTAFYLCASSQKAAISYNEQFFGPGTRLTVL.

The chain has TRBV10-3 and TRBJ1-2; a possible D gene is TRBD1 (6 bases). The CDR3 totals 16 residues. Trimming took off 1 base at V and 3 bases at J, with 15 bases between the two ends. CDR1 and CDR2 from the germline V gene are ENHRY and SYGVKD. CDR3: CAISEFDRSGDYGYTF. Written as DNA, the CDR3 is TGTGCCATCAGTGAGTTCGACAGGTCCGGGGACTATGGCTACACCTTC.

This chain links TRBV5-4 with TRBJ2-3; 10 bases align to TRBD2. V shed 6 bases and J 0 bases; nucleotides not matched to a gene: 13. CDR1 and CDR2 from the germline V gene are SGHNT and YYREEE (reference sequence). This CDR3 has 18 amino acids. The CDR3 coding sequence is TGTGCCAGCAACCCCGGACTAGCGGTAGTGGCTAGCACAGATACGCAGTATTTT. Amino acid sequence: CASNPGLAVVASTDTQYF.

V is TRBV19 and J is TRBJ1-1; the match to TRBD1 covers 7 bases. The CDR3 consists of 16 residues. Unmatched junction bases numbered 14, after V lost 5 bases and J lost 5 bases. Per the germline V gene, CDR1 is LNHDA and CDR2 is SQIVND (reference sequence). This CDR3 is CASSPEGGGWLTEAFF. For the CDR3, the DNA is TGTGCCAGTAGTCCCGAAGGAGGGGGCTGGCTAACTGAAGCTTTCTTT.

This clonotype was picked up many times. The rearrangement joins TRBV7-8 to TRBJ1-5, with 8 bases aligning to TRBD1. Per the germline V gene, CDR1 is SGHVS and CDR2 is FQNEAQ. The CDR3 sequence is 14 residues long. V lost 5 bases, J lost 7 bases, and 7 bases stayed unmatched. The CDR3 protein is CASSPDRVWQPQHF. CDR3 sequence (DNA): TGTGCCAGCAGCCCGGACAGGGTCTGGCAGCCCCAGCATTTT. Full variable domain (outside the CDR3, taken from reference TRBV7-8 and TRBJ1-5): GAGVSQSPRYKVAKRGQDVALRCDPISGHVSLFWYQQALGQGPEFLTYFQNEAQLDKSGLPSDRFFAERPEGSVSTLKIQRTQQEDSAVYLCASSPDRVWQPQHFGDGTRLSIL.

This clonotype was counted many times. The V call is TRBV28, the J call TRBJ2-1; D assignment may be TRBD1 or TRBD2 (6 bases each). The CDR3 is 16 amino acids. Germline CDR1 and CDR2: MDHEN and SYDVKM. Trimming stripped 6 bases from V and 7 bases from J, with 22 bases between. The CDR3 reads CASRTSGGAFSNEQFF. CDR3 nucleotides: TGTGCCAGCAGAACCTCCGGGGGCGCCTTCTCAAATGAGCAGTTCTTC.

This clonotype was observed at least ten times. V gene TRBV6-2 or TRBV6-3 combines with J gene TRBJ2-1; D may be TRBD2 (7 bases). This CDR3 comprises 19 residues. Germline V gives CDR1 MNHEY, CDR2 SVGEGT. Trimming cost V 0 bases and J 1 base, with 19 bases left between them. The CDR3: CASSYSRLAAQGSYNEQFF. The CDR3 DNA is TGTGCCAGCAGTTACTCGAGACTAGCAGCCCAGGGGTCCTACAATGAGCAGTTCTTC.

This clonotype occurred many times. The chain links TRBV10-1 to TRBJ1-5; D not certain. Germline V gene lookup returns CDR1 WNHNN and CDR2 SYGVQD (reference sequence). V was trimmed by 7 bases and J by 2 bases, leaving 12 bases between them. The CDR3 is made up of 14 amino acids. The CDR3 DNA reads TGCGCCAGCATCCTAAAGGACGGCAATCAGCCCCAGCATTTT. Its protein product is CASILKDGNQPQHF.

This clonotype was found many times. This chain uses TRBV6-2 or TRBV6-3 with TRBJ2-1, with TRBD2 matching 7 bases. Germline CDR1 MNHEY, CDR2 SVGEGT. The CDR3 spans 14 residues. V lost 7 bases and J lost 3; bases outside the gene matches: 6. The chain's CDR3 is CASKGLADYNEQFF. CDR3 DNA sequence: TGTGCCAGCAAGGGCCTAGCGGACTACAATGAGCAGTTCTTC.

This clonotype was picked up many times. The chain has TRBV30 and TRBJ1-4; D call uncertain. This CDR3 has 11 amino acids. From germline, CDR1 is GTSNPN and CDR2 SVGIG (reference sequence). The CDR3, as DNA: TGTATGGGAAGCGTCGATGAAAAACTGTTTTTT. Protein: CMGSVDEKLFF.